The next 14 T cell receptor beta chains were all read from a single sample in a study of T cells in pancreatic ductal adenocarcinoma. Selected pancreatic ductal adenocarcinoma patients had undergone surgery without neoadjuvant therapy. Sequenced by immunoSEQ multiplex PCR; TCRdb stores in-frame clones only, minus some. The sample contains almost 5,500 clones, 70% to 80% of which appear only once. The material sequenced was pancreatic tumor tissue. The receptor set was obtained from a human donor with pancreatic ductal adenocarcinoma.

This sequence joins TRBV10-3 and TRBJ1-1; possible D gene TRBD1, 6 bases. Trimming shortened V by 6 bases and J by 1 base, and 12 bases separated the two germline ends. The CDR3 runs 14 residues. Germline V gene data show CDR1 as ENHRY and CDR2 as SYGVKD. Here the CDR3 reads CAIRNGDTNTEAFF. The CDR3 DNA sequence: TGTGCCATCAGGAATGGGGACACGAACACTGAAGCTTTCTTT.

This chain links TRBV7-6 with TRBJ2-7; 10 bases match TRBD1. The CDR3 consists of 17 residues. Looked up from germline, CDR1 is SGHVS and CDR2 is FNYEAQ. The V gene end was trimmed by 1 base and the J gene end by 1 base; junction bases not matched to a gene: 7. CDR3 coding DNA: TGTGCCAGCAGCTTAGGGGTGGCGGGACAGGGGTCCTACGAGCAGTACTTC. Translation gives CASSLGVAGQGSYEQYF.

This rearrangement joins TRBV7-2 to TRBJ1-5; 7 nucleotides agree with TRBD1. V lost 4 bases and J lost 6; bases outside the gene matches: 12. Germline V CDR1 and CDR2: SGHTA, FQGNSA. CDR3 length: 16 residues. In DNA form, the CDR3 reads TGTGCCAGCAGCTGGGGGGCAGGGGGATCTCTTCAGCCCCAGCATTTT. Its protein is CASSWGAGGSLQPQHF. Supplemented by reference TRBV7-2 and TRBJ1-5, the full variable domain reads GAGVSQSPSNKVTEKGKDVELRCDPISGHTALYWYRQSLGQGLEFLIYFQGNSAPDKSGLPSDRFSAERTGGSVSTLTIQRTQQEDSAVYLCASSWGAGGSLQPQHFGDGTRLSIL.

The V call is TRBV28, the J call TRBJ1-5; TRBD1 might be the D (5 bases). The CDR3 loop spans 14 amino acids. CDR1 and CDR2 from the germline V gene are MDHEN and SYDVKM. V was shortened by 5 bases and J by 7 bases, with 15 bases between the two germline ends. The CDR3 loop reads CASSALRGVQPQHF. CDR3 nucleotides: TGTGCCAGCAGTGCGCTACGGGGGGTCCAGCCCCAGCATTTT.

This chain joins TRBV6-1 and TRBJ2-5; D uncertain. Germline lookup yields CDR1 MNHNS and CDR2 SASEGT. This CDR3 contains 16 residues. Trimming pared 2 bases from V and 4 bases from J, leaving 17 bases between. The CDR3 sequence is CASSEYISVTGETQYF. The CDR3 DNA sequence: TGTGCCAGCAGTGAATATATATCAGTGACGGGAGAGACCCAGTACTTC.

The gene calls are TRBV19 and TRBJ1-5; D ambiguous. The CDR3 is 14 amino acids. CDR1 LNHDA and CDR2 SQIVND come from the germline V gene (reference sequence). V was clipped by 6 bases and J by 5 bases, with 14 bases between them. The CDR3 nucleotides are TGTGCCAGTAGACCTTTGAGGGAGGATCAGCCCCAGCATTTT. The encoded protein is CASRPLREDQPQHF.

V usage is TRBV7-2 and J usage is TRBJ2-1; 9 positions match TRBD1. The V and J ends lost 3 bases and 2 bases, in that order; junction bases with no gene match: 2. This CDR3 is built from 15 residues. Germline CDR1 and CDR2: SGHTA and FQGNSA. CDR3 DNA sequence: TGTGCCAGCAGCTTCAGGACAGGGGCCTACAATGAGCAGTTCTTC. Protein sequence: CASSFRTGAYNEQFF.

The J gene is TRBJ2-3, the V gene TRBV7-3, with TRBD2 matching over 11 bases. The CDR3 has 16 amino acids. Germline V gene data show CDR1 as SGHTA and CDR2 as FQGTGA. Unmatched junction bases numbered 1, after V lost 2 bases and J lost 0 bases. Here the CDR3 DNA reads TGTGCCAGCAGCTTATTAGCGGGGGGGAGCACAGATACGCAGTATTTT. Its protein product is CASSLLAGGSTDTQYF. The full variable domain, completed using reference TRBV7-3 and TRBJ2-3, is GAGVSQTPSNKVTEKGKYVELRCDPISGHTALYWYRQSLGQGPEFLIYFQGTGAADDSGLPNDRFFAVRPEGSVSTLKIQRTERGDSAVYLCASSLLAGGSTDTQYFGPGTRLTVL.

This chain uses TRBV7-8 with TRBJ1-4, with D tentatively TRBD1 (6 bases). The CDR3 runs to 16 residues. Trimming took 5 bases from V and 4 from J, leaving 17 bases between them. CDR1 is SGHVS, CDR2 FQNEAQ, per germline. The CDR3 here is CASSLLGGGVNEKLFF. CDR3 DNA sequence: TGTGCCAGCAGCCTACTAGGGGGGGGCGTTAATGAAAAACTGTTTTTT.

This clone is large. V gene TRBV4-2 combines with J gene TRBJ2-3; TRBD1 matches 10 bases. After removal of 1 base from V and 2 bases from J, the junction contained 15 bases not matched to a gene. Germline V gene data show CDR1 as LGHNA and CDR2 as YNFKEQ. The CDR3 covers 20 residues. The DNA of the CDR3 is TGTGCCAGCAGCCAAGGGAGAAGGGGACAGGGGAATGGACTCACAGATACGCAGTATTTT. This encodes CASSQGRRGQGNGLTDTQYF.

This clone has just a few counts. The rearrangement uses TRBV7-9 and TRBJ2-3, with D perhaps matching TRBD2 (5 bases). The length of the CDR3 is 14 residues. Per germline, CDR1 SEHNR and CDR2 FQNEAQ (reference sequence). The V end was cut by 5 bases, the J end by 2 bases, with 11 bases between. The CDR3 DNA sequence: TGTGCCAGCAGCCTCACAGCGGCCACAGATACGCAGTATTTT. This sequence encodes CASSLTAATDTQYF.

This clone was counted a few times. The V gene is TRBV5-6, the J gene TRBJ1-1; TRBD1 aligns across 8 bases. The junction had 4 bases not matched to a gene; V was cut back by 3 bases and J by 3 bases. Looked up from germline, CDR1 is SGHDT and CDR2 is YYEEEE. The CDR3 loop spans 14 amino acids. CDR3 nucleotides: TGTGCCAGCAGCTACGGACAGGGAGACACTGAAGCTTTCTTT. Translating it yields CASSYGQGDTEAFF.

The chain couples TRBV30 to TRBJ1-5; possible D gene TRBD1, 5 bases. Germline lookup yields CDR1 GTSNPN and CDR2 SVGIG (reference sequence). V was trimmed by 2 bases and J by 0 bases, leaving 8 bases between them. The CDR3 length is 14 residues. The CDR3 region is CAWSPGNSNQPQHF. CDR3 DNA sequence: TGTGCCTGGAGTCCAGGGAATAGCAATCAGCCCCAGCATTTT.

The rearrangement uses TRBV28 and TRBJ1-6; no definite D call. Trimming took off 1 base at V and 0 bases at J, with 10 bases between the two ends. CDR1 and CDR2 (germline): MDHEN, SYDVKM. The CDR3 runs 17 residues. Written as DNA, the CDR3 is TGTGCCAGCAGTTTATCCCACTTTAGCTCCTATAATTCACCCCTCCACTTT. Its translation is CASSLSHFSSYNSPLHF.